These 24 T cell receptor beta chains were sequenced from one sample in a study of cytomegalovirus exposure and HLA in healthy donors. Vbeta (60) and Jbeta (13) primers were used in the PCR. The repertoire was sequenced with immunoSEQ multiplex PCR; TCRdb's copy has only in-frame clones and lacks some. The sample includes about 110,000 clones, 71% of them seen just once. Sequenced material: PBMCs. Receptor source: a female donor in good health and CMV-seronegative.

The chain couples TRBV28 to TRBJ2-5; no definite D call. The CDR3 spans 11 residues. V was shortened by 4 bases and J by 5 bases, with 5 bases between the two germline ends. Germline assignment: CDR1 MDHEN and CDR2 SYDVKM. The CDR3 DNA follows: TGTGCCAGCAGTTCACTTGAGACCCAGTACTTC. Its protein product is CASSSLETQYF.

The chain links TRBV7-9 to TRBJ2-2; TRBD2 agrees at 10 bases. Germline V gene sequence: CDR1 SEHNR, CDR2 FQNEAQ (reference sequence). This CDR3 has 16 amino acids. V shed 5 bases, J shed 4 bases, and the junction held 7 bases outside the gene matches. CDR3 sequence reads: CASSRGLAVPTGELFF. The CDR3 DNA sequence: TGTGCCAGCAGCCGCGGACTAGCGGTTCCCACCGGGGAGCTGTTTTTT.

The chain recombines TRBV5-1 with TRBJ2-2; unclear D gene. The ends were cut back, 4 bases at V and 6 bases at J, with 13 bases in the middle. Per the germline V gene, CDR1 is SGHRS and CDR2 is YFSETQ. This CDR3 spans 14 amino acids. The CDR3 coding sequence is TGCGCCAGCAGCCCGAGTACCGGAGCCGGGGAGCTGTTTTTT. It translates to CASSPSTGAGELFF.

The rearrangement links TRBV5-1 to TRBJ2-1, with a possible D match to TRBD2 (6 bases). The CDR3 covers 16 residues. The V end lost 4 bases, the J end lost 0 bases, and 14 bases lay between the germline ends. The germline gives CDR1 SGHRS, CDR2 YFSETQ. The CDR3 bases are TGCGCCAGCAGCGCGCGGGACCAGAGCTCCTACAATGAGCAGTTCTTC. This encodes CASSARDQSSYNEQFF.

This clone was found a few times. V usage is TRBV5-4 and J usage is TRBJ2-5; TRBD1 might be the D (5 bases). Trimming took off 2 bases at V and 5 bases at J, with 10 bases between the two ends. The CDR3 consists of 13 residues. Germline V lookup: CDR1 SGHNT, CDR2 YYREEE (reference sequence). The CDR3: CASSLRPGETQYF. The CDR3 nucleotides are TGTGCCAGCAGCTTACGCCCAGGGGAGACCCAGTACTTC.

This chain links TRBV15 with TRBJ2-3, with 8 bases lining up with TRBD1. This CDR3 contains 17 residues. Unmatched junction bases numbered 8, after V lost 0 bases and J lost 3 bases. Germline values: CDR1 LNHNV, CDR2 YYDKDF (reference sequence). CDR3 sequence (DNA): TGTGCCACCAGCAGAGACCGGACAGGGTTACTTACAGATACGCAGTATTTT. Protein product: CATSRDRTGLLTDTQYF.

This chain links TRBV7-9 with TRBJ2-1; TRBD1 matches 7 bases. The V and J ends lost 4 bases and 2 bases, in that order; junction bases with no gene match: 8. This CDR3 spans 16 amino acids. The germline V gene has CDR1 SEHNR and CDR2 FQNEAQ (reference sequence). CDR3 sequence reads: CASSSSGQRTYNEQFF. The CDR3 DNA reads TGTGCCAGCAGCTCATCGGGACAGCGAACCTACAATGAGCAGTTCTTC.

V usage is TRBV7-9 and J usage is TRBJ2-7; D uncertain. Trimming removed 4 bases at V and 4 bases at J, with 5 bases between. CDR1 is SEHNR and CDR2 is FQNEAQ in the germline V gene (reference sequence). CDR3 length equals 11 residues. CDR3 sequence: CASSSMYEQYF. The CDR3 DNA reads as TGTGCCAGCAGCTCCATGTACGAGCAGTACTTC.

The chain recombines TRBV6-4 with TRBJ2-1; 8 bases fit TRBD2. There are 15 residues in the CDR3. The germline CDR1 and CDR2 sequences are MRHNA and SNTAGT. V lost 2 bases and J lost 2; bases outside the gene matches: 2. CDR3 amino acids: CASSDRAGAYNEQFF. DNA of the CDR3: TGTGCCAGCAGTGACCGAGCGGGAGCCTACAATGAGCAGTTCTTC.

This clone showed up just once. The CDR3 DNA reads TGCAGTGCTAGAGATAAGACCCAGTACTTC. It yields the protein CSARDKTQYF. The chain uses TRBV20-1 and TRBJ2-5; D gene unclear. The CDR3 covers 10 residues. The V and J ends lost 0 bases and 6 bases respectively, with 2 bases between them. Germline CDR1 and CDR2: DFQATT and SNEGSKA (reference sequence).

In its sample, this clone was seen a few times. This CDR3 is CASGQGGGNTIYF. In nucleotides, the CDR3 is TGTGCTAGTGGCCAGGGTGGTGGAAACACCATATATTTT. The chain combines TRBV12-5 with TRBJ1-3; weak D call: TRBD1 (5 bases). This CDR3 is 13 amino acids long. Germline V gene data show CDR1 as LGHNT and CDR2 as FRNRAP. Trimming stripped 6 bases from V and 3 bases from J, with 9 bases between.

The rearrangement uses TRBV28 and TRBJ1-5; perhaps TRBD1 as D (6 bases). V was clipped by 6 bases and J by 7 bases, with 22 bases between them. CDR1 and CDR2 from the germline V gene are MDHEN and SYDVKM. This CDR3 contains 16 residues. CDR3: CASSPSLQGKRQPQHF. In nucleotides, the CDR3 is TGTGCCAGCAGCCCTTCCTTACAGGGAAAAAGGCAGCCCCAGCATTTT.

This clone turned up a few times. The V call is TRBV15, the J call TRBJ2-3; no clear D. CDR3 length: 17 amino acids. V dropped 0 bases and J dropped 0 bases, with 13 bases sitting between them. In germline, CDR1 is LNHNV, CDR2 YYDKDF (reference sequence). The CDR3 here is CATSRDRFVASTDTQYF. CDR3 coding DNA: TGTGCCACCAGCAGAGATCGATTCGTAGCTAGCACAGATACGCAGTATTTT.

The CDR3 DNA reads as TGTGCCAGCAGCCTAGGGACTAGCGGGAGTAGCACAGATACGCAGTATTTT. It specifies CASSLGTSGSSTDTQYF. This rearrangement joins TRBV7-8 to TRBJ2-3; 14 bases are a match to TRBD2. Trimming at V came to 5 bases and at J to 0 bases, leaving 4 bases not matched to a gene. This CDR3 is 17 amino acids long. Germline V gene sequence: CDR1 SGHVS, CDR2 FQNEAQ.

CDR3 bases: TGTGCCAGTAGTCCCACAGGGGTATTCTACAATGAGCAGTTCTTC. The encoded protein is CASSPTGVFYNEQFF. The chain is built from TRBV19 and TRBJ2-1; TRBD1 matches at 7 bases. This CDR3 has 15 residues. CDR1 and CDR2 (germline): LNHDA, SQIVND (reference sequence). V dropped 5 bases and J dropped 3; count of bases not matched to a gene: 7.

The J gene is TRBJ2-3, the V gene TRBV28, with 9 nucleotides matching TRBD2. Trimming cost V 2 bases and J 2 bases; bases outside gene matches: 8. Germline V gene sequence: CDR1 MDHEN, CDR2 SYDVKM. The CDR3 covers 17 residues. The CDR3 sequence is CASSLPTSGSSTDTQYF. The CDR3 DNA sequence: TGTGCCAGCAGTTTACCGACTAGCGGTTCTTCCACAGATACGCAGTATTTT.

The CDR3, as DNA: TGTGCCAGCAGCCCGTCCACACAGGGCACAGATACGCAGTATTTT. It codes for CASSPSTQGTDTQYF. The V call is TRBV7-9, the J call TRBJ2-3; D perhaps matches TRBD1 (5 bases). CDR3 length: 15 amino acids. Trimming took off 5 bases at V and 1 base at J, with 13 bases between the two ends. Germline V gene data show CDR1 as SEHNR and CDR2 as FQNEAQ (reference sequence).

This rearrangement joins TRBV28 to TRBJ2-5, with a weak D call TRBD1 (5 bases). The CDR3 length is 15 residues. Trimming removed 6 bases at V and 5 bases at J, with 19 bases between. Germline V CDR1 and CDR2: MDHEN, SYDVKM. CDR3 amino acids: CASSLGVRLGETQYF. CDR3 coding DNA: TGTGCCAGCAGCCTAGGGGTCAGGTTGGGCGAGACCCAGTACTTC.

This clone was detected once. The gene calls are TRBV11-2 and TRBJ2-5; TRBD2 matches at 7 bases. This CDR3 has 16 residues. The germline V gene encodes CDR1 SGHAT and CDR2 FQNNGV. Trimming cost V 4 bases and J 2 bases; bases outside gene matches: 10. The CDR3: CASSSLWASGQETQYF. The CDR3 DNA reads TGTGCCAGCAGCTCACTCTGGGCTAGCGGACAAGAGACCCAGTACTTC.

The rearrangement uses TRBV9 and TRBJ2-1, with 12 nucleotides matching TRBD1. CDR3 size: 16 residues. The trim removed 0 bases at V and 4 bases at J, leaving 2 bases unmatched. Germline lookup yields CDR1 SGDLS and CDR2 YYNGEE. The CDR3 is CASSVGDRGRYNEQFF. CDR3 nucleotide sequence: TGTGCCAGCAGCGTAGGGGACAGGGGGCGGTACAATGAGCAGTTCTTC.

The chain uses TRBV6-6 and TRBJ2-7; possible D gene TRBD2, 6 bases. Trimming removed 8 bases at V and 0 bases at J, with 14 bases between. Germline CDR1 is MNHNY and CDR2 is SVGAGI (reference sequence). This CDR3 spans 14 amino acids. The CDR3 loop reads CASGPAGYSYEQYF. CDR3 nucleotides: TGTGCCAGCGGTCCCGCGGGGTACTCCTACGAGCAGTACTTC.

CDR3 nucleotides: TGTGCCAGCAGCTTAAAACTAGCGGGATCGGGAGATACGCAGTATTTT. Translating it yields CASSLKLAGSGDTQYF. The gene calls are TRBV7-3 and TRBJ2-3, with 10 bases that match TRBD2. The CDR3 consists of 16 residues. The V segment lost 1 base and the J segment 5 bases; nucleotides outside the gene matches: 6. Germline CDR1 SGHTA, CDR2 FQGTGA.

The chain is built from TRBV25-1 and TRBJ1-5; D unresolved. Germline V gene data show CDR1 as MGHDK and CDR2 as SYGVNS. The V end was cut by 1 base, the J end by 0 bases, with 7 bases between. The length of the CDR3 is 15 residues. Here the CDR3 DNA reads TGTGCCAGCAGTGAATTGCGGGATAGCAATCAGCCCCAGCATTTT. This codes for CASSELRDSNQPQHF.

The rearrangement uses TRBV7-9 and TRBJ2-7, with 13 nucleotides matching TRBD2. This CDR3 is built from 18 residues. Trimming cost V 5 bases and J 2 bases; bases outside gene matches: 12. Germline V lookup: CDR1 SEHNR, CDR2 FQNEAQ (reference sequence). CDR3 residues: CASSPGLAGVSPTYEQYF. The CDR3 DNA reads TGTGCCAGCAGCCCCGGACTAGCGGGAGTGAGCCCTACCTACGAGCAGTACTTC.